These 20 T cell receptor beta chains were all obtained from the same sample, sequenced in a study of cytomegalovirus exposure and HLA in healthy donors. 13 Jbeta primers and 60 Vbeta primers were used for the PCR. This table comes from immunoSEQ multiplex PCR, and its TCRdb copy is limited to in-frame clones, with some not included. This table holds 150,000 to 200,000 clones, roughly 80% found once. The sequenced material came from PBMCs. The receptors come from a female donor in good health and CMV-seronegative.

The sample holds a few counts of this clone. The chain carries TRBV7-9 and TRBJ2-1; 11 bases align to TRBD2. The CDR3 sequence is 13 residues long. Germline values: CDR1 SEHNR, CDR2 FQNEAQ (reference sequence). Losses at the gene ends were 11 bases for V and 7 bases for J; bases not matched to a gene: 7. The CDR3 loop is CAGTSGSLNEQFF. CDR3 sequence (DNA): TGTGCCGGCACTAGCGGGAGTCTAAATGAGCAGTTCTTC. Full variable domain (missing parts from reference TRBV7-9 and TRBJ2-1): DTGVSQNPRHKITKRGQNVTFRCDPISEHNRLYWYRQTLGQGPEFLTYFQNEAQLEKSRLLSDRFSAERPKGSFSTLEIQRTEQGDSAMYLCAGTSGSLNEQFFGPGTRLTVL.

The V and J genes are TRBV27 and TRBJ1-1, with D tentatively TRBD1 (6 bases). Per the germline V gene, CDR1 is MNHEY and CDR2 is SMNVEV (reference sequence). Deletions cut 2 bases from V and 4 bases from J, with 14 bases between. The CDR3 extends over 15 amino acids. The CDR3 nucleotides are TGTGCCAGCAGTTTAACACAGGGAGGGTCCACTGAAGCTTTCTTT. It translates to CASSLTQGGSTEAFF.

The V gene is TRBV29-1, the J gene TRBJ1-1, with D perhaps matching TRBD1 (5 bases). This CDR3 region has 14 residues. Germline V gene sequence: CDR1 SQVTM, CDR2 ANQGSEA. V was shortened by 4 bases and J by 4 bases, with 16 bases between the two germline ends. The CDR3 coding sequence is TGCAGCGTTGGCCCGACAGCTCGATTCACTGAAGCTTTCTTT. Protein: CSVGPTARFTEAFF.

Only one count was recorded for this clone. The V call is TRBV30, the J call TRBJ1-3; D not resolved. V dropped 0 bases and J dropped 0 bases, with 9 bases sitting between them. Germline assignment: CDR1 GTSNPN and CDR2 SVGIG (reference sequence). This CDR3 region has 15 residues. The CDR3 region is CAWSVTVRSGNTIYF. Here the CDR3 DNA reads TGTGCCTGGAGTGTAACAGTCCGCTCTGGAAACACCATATATTTT.

Comments on this clone: The identical CDR3 is also encoded by other nucleotide sequences in the sample. The chain has TRBV25-1 and TRBJ1-1, with 7 bases matching TRBD1. The CDR3 spans 14 residues. V gave up 3 bases and J gave up 5 bases; unmatched junction bases: 6. Germline CDR1 and CDR2: MGHDK and SYGVNS. The CDR3 DNA follows: TGTGCCAGCAGTGATGAAGTACAGGGGACTGAAGCTTTCTTT. It translates to CASSDEVQGTEAFF.

The chain recombines TRBV29-1 with TRBJ2-7, with TRBD2 matching over 7 bases. The CDR3 is made up of 14 amino acids. Trimming took 1 base from V and 5 from J; bases not matched to a gene: 8. Germline assignment: CDR1 SQVTM and CDR2 ANQGSEA. The CDR3 region has the DNA TGCAGCGTTGAAGGACGGGGGGTTACAGACGAGCAGTACTTC. As protein: CSVEGRGVTDEQYF.

The rearrangement joins TRBV13 to TRBJ1-1; possibly TRBD1 for D (5 bases). The V end was cut by 5 bases, the J end by 1 base, with 17 bases between. The CDR3 consists of 16 residues. The germline V gene has CDR1 PRHDT and CDR2 FYEKMQ (reference sequence). The CDR3 DNA is TGTGCCAGCAGCCCCTTGACAGTAGTGGGGAACACTGAAGCTTTCTTT. As protein: CASSPLTVVGNTEAFF.

In DNA, the CDR3 is TGTGCCAGCAGCTTTAGTTCAGCGGCAGGGGGTACTGAAGCTTTCTTT. It is translated as CASSFSSAAGGTEAFF. The rearrangement links TRBV9 to TRBJ1-1; 7 bases agree with TRBD1. The germline gives CDR1 SGDLS, CDR2 YYNGEE. J gave up 5 bases and V 4 bases, and 14 bases lay outside the gene matches. The CDR3 length is 16 residues. Full variable domain (outside the CDR3, taken from reference TRBV9 and TRBJ1-1): DSGVTQTPKHLITATGQRVTLRCSPRSGDLSVYWYQQSLDQGLQFLIQYYNGEERAKGNILERFSAQQFPDLHSELNLSSLELGDSALYFCASSFSSAAGGTEAFFGQGTRLTVV.

In the case of this clone: The sample contains more than one DNA sequence encoding this CDR3. The chain recombines TRBV11-2 with TRBJ2-4; D gene uncertain. CDR1 is SGHAT, CDR2 FQNNGV, per germline. The germline V and J ends were trimmed by 8 bases and 7 bases, with 18 bases remaining between them. The CDR3 spans 14 residues. The CDR3 loop reads CASRPVRGFNIQYF. CDR3 nucleotides: TGTGCCAGCCGTCCGGTGAGAGGATTTAACATTCAGTACTTC.

V is TRBV5-1 and J is TRBJ2-7, with TRBD1 as a possible D gene (5 bases). The CDR3 covers 15 residues. Germline values: CDR1 SGHRS, CDR2 YFSETQ. The V end lost 9 bases, the J end lost 0 bases, and 19 bases lay between the germline ends. For the CDR3, the DNA is TGCGCCACCCGGTTGGAGACAGCCGGCTCCTACGAGCAGTACTTC. Translated, it gives CATRLETAGSYEQYF.

V is TRBV11-3 and J is TRBJ2-1; 8 bases fit TRBD1. V was clipped by 2 bases and J by 4 bases; unmatched bases: 7. Germline V gene lookup returns CDR1 SGHNT and CDR2 YENEEA. This CDR3 spans 16 amino acids. The CDR3 sequence is CASSLSGQEPYNEQFF. For the CDR3, the DNA is TGTGCCAGCAGCTTATCGGGACAGGAACCTTACAATGAGCAGTTCTTC.

The chain employs TRBV19 and TRBJ1-4; maybe TRBD1 (5 bases). The length of the CDR3 is 13 residues. V was trimmed by 5 bases and J by 11 bases, leaving 15 bases between them. Germline V CDR1 and CDR2: LNHDA, SQIVND (reference sequence). The CDR3 coding sequence is TGTGCCAGTAGTCCGCTTCAGGGAGGGAAACTGTTTTTT. Translating gives CASSPLQGGKLFF. The variable domain in full, completed from reference TRBV19 and TRBJ1-4, reads DGGITQSPKYLFRKEGQNVTLSCEQNLNHDAMYWYRQDPGQGLRLIYYSQIVNDFQKGDIAEGYSVSREKKESFPLTVTSAQKNPTAFYLCASSPLQGGKLFFGSGTQLSVL.

The genes are TRBV5-1 and TRBJ2-1, with TRBD2 matching 8 bases. The CDR3 is made up of 14 amino acids. Germline loops: CDR1 SGHRS, CDR2 YFSETQ. J lost 6 bases, V lost 0 bases, and 2 bases had no gene match. The CDR3 reads CASSLASGGNEQFF. In DNA, the CDR3 is TGCGCCAGCAGCTTGGCCAGCGGGGGCAATGAGCAGTTCTTC.

This sequence joins TRBV29-1 and TRBJ2-1; D remains unclear. V lost 5 bases and J lost 8, with 10 bases in between. Per the germline V gene, CDR1 is SQVTM and CDR2 is ANQGSEA. The CDR3 covers 11 residues. DNA of the CDR3: TGCAGCGTTTTTAATAACTATGAGCAGTTCTTC. It translates to CSVFNNYEQFF.

The DNA of the CDR3 is TGTGCCAGCAGTTCGACAGGCCATAGCAATCAGCCCCAGCATTTT. Its translation is CASSSTGHSNQPQHF. The chain recombines TRBV27 with TRBJ1-5, with D tentatively TRBD1 (6 bases). The germline V gene has CDR1 MNHEY and CDR2 SMNVEV (reference sequence). The V end was cut by 4 bases, the J end by 0 bases, with 10 bases between. The CDR3 loop spans 15 amino acids.

The chain uses TRBV27 and TRBJ2-3; D is possibly TRBD1 (5 bases). The CDR3 is 20 amino acids. The ends were cut back, 5 bases at V and 6 bases at J, with 33 bases in the middle. Germline-derived CDR1 and CDR2 are MNHEY and SMNVEV (reference sequence). CDR3 sequence reads: CASSLFRAPTPSETSDTQYF. As DNA, the CDR3 is TGTGCCAGCAGTCTTTTCAGGGCCCCCACCCCCAGCGAGACCAGCGATACGCAGTATTTT.

This clone has a handful of counts. This chain uses TRBV9 with TRBJ1-5; D is ambiguous. Trimming took off 4 bases at V and 1 base at J, with 9 bases between the two ends. This CDR3 is built from 14 residues. The germline V gene encodes CDR1 SGDLS and CDR2 YYNGEE. Here the CDR3 reads CASSPVGSNQPQHF. The CDR3 DNA reads TGTGCCAGCAGCCCCGTCGGGAGCAATCAGCCCCAGCATTTT.

The V and J genes are TRBV27 and TRBJ2-3; TRBD2 agrees at 7 bases. The CDR3 totals 16 residues. Germline V CDR1 and CDR2: MNHEY, SMNVEV (reference sequence). Trimming removed 1 base from V and 6 bases from J; junction bases left unmatched: 10. DNA of the CDR3: TGTGCCAGCAGTTTATACCAGGGAGGGATTTCGGATACGCAGTATTTT. Translated, it gives CASSLYQGGISDTQYF.

The rearrangement joins TRBV9 to TRBJ1-1; TRBD1 matches 9 bases. With 3 bases clipped from V and 6 bases from J, the junction kept 18 bases outside the gene matches. The CDR3 contains 18 residues. Germline V gene lookup returns CDR1 SGDLS and CDR2 YYNGEE. CDR3 nucleotides: TGTGCCAGCAGCGCTGGGAGGACAGGGGATTTTTCGGACGCTGAAGCTTTCTTT. It yields the protein CASSAGRTGDFSDAEAFF.

The chain recombines TRBV20-1 with TRBJ1-1, with D perhaps TRBD1 (5 bases). Germline-derived CDR1 and CDR2 are DFQATT and SNEGSKA (reference sequence). The CDR3 is 11 amino acids. V was clipped by 6 bases and J by 7 bases, with 12 bases between them. The CDR3 loop reads CSAPTEVEAFF. In DNA form, the CDR3 reads TGCAGTGCCCCGACAGAAGTTGAAGCTTTCTTT.